This T cell receptor beta chain was sequenced in a study of T-cell memory formation after mild COVID-19. This clonotype was detected only a few times. One entry per CDR3 protein, called by TCRdb with MiXCR from the 5' RACE reads. The repertoire includes about 350,000 distinct CDR3 sequences, approximately 29% of them detected once, and around an eighth sits in the top ten. CDR1 SQVTM and CDR2 ANQGSEA come from the germline V gene. Trimming stripped 4 bases from V and 2 bases from J, with 9 bases between. This CDR3 spans 13 amino acids. The sequence came from an adult woman who had mild COVID-19 (a few samples of this study predate the infection). Cell type and time point are not known. The rearrangement links TRBV29-1 to TRBJ1-5; the D is unclear. The sequencing input was PBMCs or a T cell subset sorted from them (not recorded which). For the CDR3, the DNA is TGCAGCGTTGCAACAGAACGCAATCAGCCCCAGCATTTT. Translation gives CSVATERNQPQHF.